These T cell receptor beta chains were read from a single sample in a study of blood T cell repertoires in COVID-19. The method was immunoSEQ multiplex PCR; TCRdb's version includes in-frame clones alone and lacks a portion of them. Seen here are 170,000 or so clones, over 80% observed once, and the top ten hold 2.5% to 3.5%. The specimen was peripheral blood. The receptor source for this set is a woman aged 60-75 years with acute or convalescent COVID-19. Each CDR3 is given with its conserved first and last residue. Some rows have no size entry. The others give once, few or many, or a class for an expanded clone.

v_call,j_call,clone_size,cdr3_aa
TRBV7-8,TRBJ2-5,.,CASGISGAQETQYF
TRBV28,TRBJ2-1,.,CASSFDRGNNNEQFF
TRBV5-1,TRBJ2-4,few,CASSKDTVAGFDIQYF
TRBV5-4,TRBJ1-2,.,CASSLGSRTGNYGYTF
TRBV10-1,TRBJ2-2,.,CASSDVQLAGYPRELFF
TRBV3-1/TRBV3-2,TRBJ1-2,.,CASSHTPGGDGYTF
TRBV10-3,TRBJ1-1,.,CAIGGGVEAFF
TRBV5-6,TRBJ2-5,.,CASSSTTGQETQYF
TRBV19,TRBJ2-2,.,CASSLFVRQGSTGELFF
TRBV19,TRBJ2-1,.,CASSIVRGKEQFF
TRBV5-1,TRBJ1-6,.,CASSMTARTPISPLHF
TRBV28,TRBJ1-2,.,CASSRPLGTALRYGYTF
TRBV7-9,TRBJ1-1,.,CASRLGQNTEAFF
TRBV5-1,TRBJ1-1,few,CASSLGVDTEAFF
TRBV5-5,TRBJ1-2,.,CASSPVQDGYTF
TRBV4-3,TRBJ1-4,.,CASSPSGGWNEKLFF
TRBV5-1,TRBJ1-3,once,CASSPRDTGNTIYF
TRBV5-1,TRBJ1-2,.,CASSQGVANYGYTF
TRBV5-1,TRBJ2-4,few,CASSLGGENIQYF
TRBV19,TRBJ1-1,.,CASSASRDRGHEAFF
TRBV30,TRBJ2-5,.,CAWAGGSQETQYF
TRBV6-5,TRBJ1-1,.,CASTRRGNTEAFF
TRBV7-2,TRBJ1-5,.,CASSIQDIQPQHF
TRBV18,TRBJ1-2,.,CASSPPRDRASYGYTF
TRBV9,TRBJ1-2,few,CASSPHGWKTGGDYGYTF
TRBV30,TRBJ2-5,.,CAWRRGNGVGETQYF
TRBV7-2,TRBJ2-2,.,CASSGVGLAGFTGELFF
TRBV10-2,TRBJ1-5,.,CASKDTSNQPQHF
TRBV28,TRBJ2-7,.,CASSILIDDRSSSYEQYF
TRBV19,TRBJ1-2,.,CASSTSGGYYGYTF
TRBV19,TRBJ2-5,.,CASSRKDILVETQYF
TRBV15,TRBJ2-3,.,CATSSRGSGTDTQYF
TRBV27,TRBJ2-3,.,CASSSTGRTQYF
TRBV6-2/TRBV6-3,TRBJ2-5,few,CASSLMRGGGETQYF
TRBV28,TRBJ1-4,.,CASSLVGGDEKLFF
TRBV6-5,TRBJ2-1,.,CASSLTLAGDNEQFF
TRBV2,TRBJ2-2,once,CASSPRSLKNTGELFF
TRBV7-2,TRBJ2-5,.,CASSLAGTGKETQYF
TRBV7-8,TRBJ1-1,once,CASSLGQLMNTEAFF
TRBV19,TRBJ1-4,.,CASSIDRGEKLFF
TRBV19,TRBJ1-4,.,CASSIRSVTNEKLFF
TRBV5-1,TRBJ2-2,.,CASTIGDTGELFF
TRBV5-4,TRBJ2-3,.,CASSLTGGSVTQYF
TRBV15,TRBJ2-5,.,CATSRDKAGSETQYF
TRBV28,TRBJ2-3,.,CASSFSIPSTDTQYF
TRBV20-1,TRBJ1-4,.,CSASLAEKLFF
TRBV27,TRBJ2-2,few,CASSFTTGWAGELFF
TRBV5-1,TRBJ2-6,once,CASSLTTGSGANVLTF
TRBV11-2,TRBJ1-2,.,CASSLEQGDYGYTF